This TCR beta chain was obtained from a study of OX40 agonist ivuxolimab in advanced cancers. Study summary: Patients undergoing dose escalation presented with hepatocellular carcinoma, melanoma, renal cell or head and neck cancer.

Assay: immunoSEQ multiplex PCR; the TCRdb copy retains only in-frame clones and omits some. The sample carries fewer than 45,000 clones, around four fifths recorded once. The CDR3 runs to 14 residues. Trimming cost V 2 bases and J 6 bases, with 11 bases left between them. In germline, CDR1 is SGHDT, CDR2 YYEEEE. The sample consisted of CD4+ or CD8+ T cells sorted from blood, taken in a trial of the OX40 agonist ivuxolimab. The chain recombines TRBV5-6 with TRBJ2-2, with D maybe TRBD1 (5 bases). This sequence originates from an adult with an advanced solid tumor such as melanoma, head and neck, liver or kidney cancer. DNA of the CDR3: TGTGCCAGCAGCTTAGGGGCAGCTCCCGGGGAGCTGTTTTTT. The encoded protein is CASSLGAAPGELFF.